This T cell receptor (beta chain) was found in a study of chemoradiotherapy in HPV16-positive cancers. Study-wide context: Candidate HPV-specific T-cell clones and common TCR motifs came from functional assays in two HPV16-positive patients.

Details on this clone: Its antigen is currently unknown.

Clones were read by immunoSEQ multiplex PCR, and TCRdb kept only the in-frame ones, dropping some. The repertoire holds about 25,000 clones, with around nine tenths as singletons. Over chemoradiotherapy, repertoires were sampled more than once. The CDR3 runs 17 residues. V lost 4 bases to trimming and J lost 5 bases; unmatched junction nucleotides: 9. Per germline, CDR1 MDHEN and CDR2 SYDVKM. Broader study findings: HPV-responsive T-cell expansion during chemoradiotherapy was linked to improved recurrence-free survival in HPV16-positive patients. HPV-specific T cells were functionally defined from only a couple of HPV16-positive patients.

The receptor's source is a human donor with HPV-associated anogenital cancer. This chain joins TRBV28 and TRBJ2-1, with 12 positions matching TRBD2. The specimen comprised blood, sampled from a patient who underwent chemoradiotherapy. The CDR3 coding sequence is TGTGCCAGCAGTTCCGCTTCCTGGACTAGCGGGAACAATGAGCAGTTCTTC. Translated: CASSSASWTSGNNEQFF.